This T cell receptor (beta chain) comes out of a study of T cell responses to AZD1222 COVID-19 vaccine. Study outcomes and limitations: Possibly, clonal diversity was underestimated; donors were largely white British and included more females. Seropositivity was recorded at baseline in only a handful of AZD1222 recipients.

Sequenced by immunoSEQ multiplex PCR; TCRdb stores in-frame clones only, minus some. The table records approximately 76,000 clones, about 87% of them present only once. Notes on this clone: Its antigen is unknown.

The CDR3 totals 17 residues. J was trimmed by 1 base and V by 6 bases; bases with no gene match: 6. Germline V CDR1 and CDR2: SQVTM, ANQGSEA. This sample comprised peripheral blood, obtained on day 0 of AZD1222 vaccination. The rearrangement links TRBV29-1 to TRBJ2-4, with TRBD2 matching 16 bases. The source is an adult in good health. CDR3 coding DNA: TGCAGCGTAGCCGGGACTAGCGGGAGGGAGGCCAAAAACATTCAGTACTTC. Amino acid sequence: CSVAGTSGREAKNIQYF.